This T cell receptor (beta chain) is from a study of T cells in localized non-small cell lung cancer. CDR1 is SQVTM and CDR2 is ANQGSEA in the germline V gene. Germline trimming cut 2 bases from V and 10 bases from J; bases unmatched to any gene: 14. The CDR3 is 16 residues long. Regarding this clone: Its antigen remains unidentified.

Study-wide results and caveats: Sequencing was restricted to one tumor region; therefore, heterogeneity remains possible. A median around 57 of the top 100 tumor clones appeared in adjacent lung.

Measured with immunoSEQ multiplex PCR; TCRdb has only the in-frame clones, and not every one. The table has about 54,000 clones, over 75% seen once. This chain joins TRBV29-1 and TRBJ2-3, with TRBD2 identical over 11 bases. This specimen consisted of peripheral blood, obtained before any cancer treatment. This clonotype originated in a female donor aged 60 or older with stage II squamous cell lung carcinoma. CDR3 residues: CSVEIGLAGRDSSQYF. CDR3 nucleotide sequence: TGCAGCGTTGAAATTGGACTAGCGGGCCGAGATAGTTCGCAGTATTTT.